These 21 T cell receptor beta chains share one sample of origin, sequenced in a study of blood T cell repertoires in COVID-19. Assay used: immunoSEQ multiplex PCR; TCRdb lists only in-frame clones, some missing. This sample yields about 100,000 clones, of which around four fifths are seen a single time; 13% belongs to the top ten. Material: peripheral blood. The origin of the receptors is a man aged 45-60 years with active or convalescent COVID-19.

The chain joins TRBV5-1 to TRBJ2-3, with 9 bases that match TRBD2. This CDR3 is 15 amino acids long. J gave up 2 bases and V 1 base, and 2 bases lay outside the gene matches. Germline V gene lookup returns CDR1 SGHRS and CDR2 YFSETQ. CDR3 residues: CASSLSGRNTDTQYF. As DNA, the CDR3 is TGCGCCAGCAGCTTGAGCGGGAGGAACACAGATACGCAGTATTTT.

The chain links TRBV19 to TRBJ2-7; TRBD2 matches 8 bases. Trimming cost V 5 bases and J 3 bases; bases outside gene matches: 9. This CDR3 contains 15 residues. Germline V gene sequence: CDR1 LNHDA, CDR2 SQIVND (reference sequence). The CDR3 sequence is CASSSRPGLVYEQYF. In DNA form, the CDR3 reads TGTGCCAGTAGTTCAAGACCGGGACTAGTCTACGAGCAGTACTTC.

This clone was picked up a small number of times. The chain combines TRBV19 with TRBJ1-1, with D perhaps TRBD1 (6 bases). This CDR3 comprises 13 residues. Germline V gene sequence: CDR1 LNHDA, CDR2 SQIVND (reference sequence). With 6 bases removed from V and 3 bases from J, the gap between germline ends came to 11 bases. The CDR3 DNA reads TGTGCCAGTAGCCCCAGGGGAGACACTGAAGCTTTCTTT. Translated: CASSPRGDTEAFF.

The chain carries TRBV29-1 and TRBJ1-5, with D tentatively TRBD1 (6 bases). The germline V and J ends were trimmed by 4 bases and 5 bases, with 15 bases remaining between them. Germline CDR1 reads SQVTM; CDR2 reads ANQGSEA. The CDR3 consists of 14 residues. The chain's CDR3 is CSVAEGGKDQPQHF. The CDR3 DNA reads TGCAGCGTTGCAGAAGGGGGAAAGGATCAGCCCCAGCATTTT.

This clone was seen once. The chain couples TRBV19 to TRBJ2-1; TRBD2 agrees at 10 bases. The CDR3 covers 13 residues. With 9 bases clipped from V and 4 bases from J, the junction kept 3 bases outside the gene matches. Germline CDR1 LNHDA, CDR2 SQIVND (reference sequence). CDR3 region: CASNSGRYNEQFF. DNA of the CDR3: TGTGCCAGCAATAGCGGGAGGTACAATGAGCAGTTCTTC.

V and J are TRBV24-1 and TRBJ2-7; D is unclear. Looked up from germline, CDR1 is KGHDR and CDR2 is SFDVKD. CDR3 size: 11 residues. V was trimmed by 5 bases and J by 3 bases, leaving 4 bases between them. The CDR3: CATSGGYEQYF. The CDR3, as DNA: TGTGCCACCAGTGGAGGCTACGAGCAGTACTTC.

The chain carries TRBV9 and TRBJ2-3; 9 nucleotides line up with TRBD1. The germline V gene has CDR1 SGDLS and CDR2 YYNGEE. The CDR3 is 14 residues long. The trim removed 5 bases at V and 3 bases at J, leaving 4 bases unmatched. This CDR3 reads CASRPGTGTDTQYF. The CDR3 nucleotides are TGTGCCAGCAGACCAGGGACAGGGACAGATACGCAGTATTTT.

The chain has TRBV6-2 or TRBV6-3 and TRBJ2-3; 8 bases fit TRBD2. CDR3 size: 17 residues. Germline CDR1 MNHEY, CDR2 SVGEGT. J was trimmed by 2 bases and V by 0 bases; bases with no gene match: 7. CDR3 coding DNA: TGTGCCAGCAGTTACTCGACGGGGGGGACCTACACAGATACGCAGTATTTT. It is translated as CASSYSTGGTYTDTQYF.

The rearrangement joins TRBV10-1 to TRBJ2-7, with no clear D. Germline lookup yields CDR1 WNHNN and CDR2 SYGVQD (reference sequence). This CDR3 is 12 amino acids long. The ends were cut back, 3 bases at V and 6 bases at J, with 9 bases in the middle. CDR3 region: CASSDLLSEQYF. CDR3 DNA sequence: TGCGCCAGCAGTGACCTACTGTCCGAGCAGTACTTC.

The chain joins TRBV14 to TRBJ2-6, with D uncertain. V was trimmed by 0 bases and J by 0 bases, leaving 15 bases between them. This CDR3 region has 19 residues. Looked up from germline, CDR1 is SGHDN and CDR2 is FVKESK. The DNA for the CDR3 is TGTGCCAGCAGCCAAGATCCCAGATCACACAGCTCTGGGGCCAACGTCCTGACTTTC. This gives the protein CASSQDPRSHSSGANVLTF.

The chain links TRBV19 to TRBJ2-1; D possibly corresponds to TRBD1 (6 bases). Trimming left V 5 bases short and J 3 bases short, with 14 bases between. The CDR3 consists of 15 residues. Germline values: CDR1 LNHDA, CDR2 SQIVND (reference sequence). CDR3 sequence reads: CASSDSGTFYNEQFF. The DNA for the CDR3 is TGTGCCAGTAGTGATTCCGGGACATTCTACAATGAGCAGTTCTTC. The whole variable domain, filled in from reference TRBV19 and TRBJ2-1, reads DGGITQSPKYLFRKEGQNVTLSCEQNLNHDAMYWYRQDPGQGLRLIYYSQIVNDFQKGDIAEGYSVSREKKESFPLTVTSAQKNPTAFYLCASSDSGTFYNEQFFGPGTRLTVL.

This sequence joins TRBV21-1 and TRBJ2-3; the listed D gene, TRBD2, was not tested against the DNA. TRBV21-1 counts as a pseudogene. The CDR3 spans 20 residues. The CDR3 reads CASSNRASGSFPKGPDTQYF. Written as DNA, the CDR3 is TGTGCCAGCAGCAACCGAGCTAGCGGGTCTTTCCCTAAGGGCCCAGATACGCAGTATTTT.

This clone was observed a few times. The rearrangement uses TRBV28 and TRBJ2-7, with TRBD2 matching over 12 bases. V was pared by 2 bases and J by 5 bases, with 10 bases of the junction left unmatched. CDR3 size: 17 residues. Germline loops: CDR1 MDHEN, CDR2 SYDVKM. The DNA for the CDR3 is TGTGCCAGCAGTTTAATCTCTGGGACTAGCGGGTTGAACGAGCAGTACTTC. Translated, it gives CASSLISGTSGLNEQYF.

The V gene is TRBV6-1, the J gene TRBJ2-1; unclear D gene. Trimming stripped 2 bases from V and 4 bases from J, with 6 bases between. This CDR3 is built from 13 residues. The germline V gene has CDR1 MNHNS and CDR2 SASEGT. For the CDR3, the DNA is TGTGCCAGCAGTGAACAGTGGTACAATGAGCAGTTCTTC. It encodes CASSEQWYNEQFF.

In the case of this clone: The junction departs from germline at one end; a sequencing error may be responsible. J is TRBJ2-5 and V is TRBV7-7; maybe TRBD1 (6 bases). This CDR3 contains 14 residues. Germline CDR1 SSHAT, CDR2 FNYEAQ (reference sequence). The CDR3 bases are TGTGCTAGCAGCTTAGGGCAGGGGTTGGAGACCCAGTACTTC. Amino acids: CASSLGQGLETQYF.

The V and J genes are TRBV6-5 and TRBJ1-1; 10 bases are a match to TRBD1. The CDR3 contains 13 residues. Germline CDR1 MNHEY, CDR2 SVGAGI. V shed 7 bases and J 4 bases; nucleotides not matched to a gene: 3. For the CDR3, the DNA is TGTGCCAGCACGTGGGACAGGGGCACTGAAGCTTTCTTT. Protein product: CASTWDRGTEAFF.

The V call is TRBV28, the J call TRBJ2-5; D remains ambiguous. The V and J ends lost 7 bases and 3 bases respectively, with 21 bases between them. The CDR3 runs 16 residues. Germline lookup yields CDR1 MDHEN and CDR2 SYDVKM. The CDR3 sequence: CASTFRGAAKEETQYF. CDR3 in DNA: TGTGCCAGCACCTTCCGTGGTGCGGCGAAGGAAGAGACCCAGTACTTC. The full variable domain, with the rest looked up from reference TRBV28 and TRBJ2-5, is DVKVTQSSRYLVKRTGEKVFLECVQDMDHENMFWYRQDPGLGLRLIYFSYDVKMKEKGDIPEGYSVSREKKERFSLILESASTNQTSMYLCASTFRGAAKEETQYFGPGTRLLVL.

V and J are TRBV5-4 and TRBJ2-7; 7 bases match TRBD1. Per germline, CDR1 SGHNT and CDR2 YYREEE (reference sequence). Losses at the gene ends were 4 bases for V and 4 bases for J; bases not matched to a gene: 11. The CDR3 spans 15 residues. CDR3 sequence reads: CASSGDGAQGYEQYF. CDR3 bases: TGTGCCAGCAGCGGGGACGGCGCACAGGGGTACGAGCAGTACTTC.

The gene calls are TRBV4-1 and TRBJ2-5, with D perhaps TRBD2 (5 bases). The CDR3 extends over 16 amino acids. CDR1 MGHRA and CDR2 YSYEKL come from the germline V gene. The V end was cut by 4 bases, the J end by 1 base, with 16 bases between. For the CDR3, the DNA is TGCGCCAGCAGCCGCCTTCCCTTAGCGCCCCAAGAGACCCAGTACTTC. This gives the protein CASSRLPLAPQETQYF.

The genes are TRBV27 and TRBJ2-1; possible D gene TRBD1, 6 bases. Deletions cut 8 bases from V and 8 bases from J, with 19 bases between. Germline V gives CDR1 MNHEY, CDR2 SMNVEV (reference sequence). This CDR3 has 14 amino acids. CDR3 sequence (DNA): TGTGCCAGCGCCGGGCAGGGGCGCAGGGATGAGCAGTTCTTC. Translating gives CASAGQGRRDEQFF.

The genes are TRBV5-8 and TRBJ1-6; tentative D call: TRBD1 (5 bases). The CDR3 is 15 residues long. The V gene's germline CDR1 is SGHTS and CDR2 YDEGEE. V was trimmed by 1 base and J by 6 bases, leaving 11 bases between them. The CDR3: CASSLLTVGNSPLHF. DNA of the CDR3: TGTGCCAGCAGCTTGTTGACAGTGGGTAATTCACCCCTCCACTTT. The full variable domain, completed using reference TRBV5-8 and TRBJ1-6, is EAGVTQSPTHLIKTRGQQATLRCSPISGHTSVYWYQQALGLGLQFLLWYDEGEERNRGNFPPRFSGRQFPNYSSELNVNALELEDSALYLCASSLLTVGNSPLHFGNGTRLTVT.